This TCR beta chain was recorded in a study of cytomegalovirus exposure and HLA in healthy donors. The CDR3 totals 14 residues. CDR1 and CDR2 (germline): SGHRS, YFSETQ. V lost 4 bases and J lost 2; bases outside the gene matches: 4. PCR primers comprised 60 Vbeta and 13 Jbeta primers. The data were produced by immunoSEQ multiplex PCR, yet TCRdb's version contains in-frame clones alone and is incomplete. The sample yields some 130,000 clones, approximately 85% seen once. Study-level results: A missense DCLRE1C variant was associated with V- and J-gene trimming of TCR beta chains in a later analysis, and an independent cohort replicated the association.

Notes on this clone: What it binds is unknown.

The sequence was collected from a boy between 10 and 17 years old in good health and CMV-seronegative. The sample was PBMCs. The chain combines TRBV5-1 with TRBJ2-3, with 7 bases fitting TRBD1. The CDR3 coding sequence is TGCGCCAGCAGCCAAGACAGGGTCACAGATACGCAGTATTTT. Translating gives CASSQDRVTDTQYF. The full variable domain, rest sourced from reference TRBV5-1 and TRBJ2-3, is KAGVTQTPRYLIKTRGQQVTLSCSPISGHRSVSWYQQTPGQGLQFLFEYFSETQRNKGNFPGRFSGRQFSNSRSEMNVSTLELGDSALYLCASSQDRVTDTQYFGPGTRLTVL.